This T cell receptor (beta chain) originates from a study of cytomegalovirus exposure and HLA in healthy donors. PCR employed 60 Vbeta and 13 Jbeta primers. Sequenced by immunoSEQ multiplex PCR; TCRdb stores in-frame clones only, minus some. The sample shows about 92,000 clones, roughly 80% of them seen only once. General study findings and limits: Researchers reported from a later analysis that most CMV-associated TCR beta chains appeared HLA-restricted. Common viral pathogens were later found to be apparently linked to several of the most significant clusters. Later on, a genetic analysis was performed. It linked a missense variant in DCLRE1C with V- and J-gene trimming of TCR beta. Among TCR beta chains, those listed as cytomegalovirus-associated numbered around 160.

The CDR3 runs 15 residues. From germline, CDR1 is SGHTA and CDR2 FQGNSA. V was clipped by 5 bases and J by 7 bases; unmatched bases: 8. A note on this clone: Its antigen is unidentified.

Sequenced sample: PBMCs. This chain uses TRBV7-2 with TRBJ2-3; TRBD2 matches 11 bases. The clonotype was recovered from a girl aged 2-10 years in good health and CMV-seropositive. The CDR3: CASSAPGLAVYTQYF. The CDR3 DNA sequence: TGTGCCAGCAGCGCTCCGGGACTAGCGGTATATACGCAGTATTTT.